A single sample gave rise to the 4 T cell receptor beta chains below, sequenced in a study of monozygotic twins with inflammatory bowel disease. TCRdb reprocessed the 5' RACE reads; each CDR3 protein has one entry and no DNA is given. The specimen's table records 400,000 to 500,000 distinct CDR3 sequences. Sample: blood. These receptors all stem from a human donor with ulcerative colitis or Crohn's disease, or a healthy co-twin of an affected twin (not recorded which).

The CDR3: CASSFSGGGQETQYF. V is TRBV5-4 and J is TRBJ2-5; the D call of TRBD2 rests on TCRdb alone, since no DNA is present to check it. Germline V lookup: CDR1 SGHNT, CDR2 YYREEE (reference sequence). This CDR3 region has 15 residues.

The chain uses TRBV20-1 and TRBJ2-7. The CDR3 has 14 residues. Germline values: CDR1 DFQATT, CDR2 SNEGSKA (reference sequence). The CDR3 spells CSATDSRVLNEQYF.

This chain links TRBV11-2 with TRBJ2-3. The CDR3 is 15 residues long. CDR1 and CDR2 (germline): SGHAT, FQNNGV. This CDR3 is CASSPRTTSTDTQYF.

This chain's CDR3 is CASSYDWAPSTDTQYF. The rearrangement joins TRBV7-3 to TRBJ2-3; as DNA is missing, the TRBD1 call by TCRdb cannot be tested. Germline values: CDR1 SGHTA, CDR2 FQGTGA. This CDR3 spans 16 amino acids.